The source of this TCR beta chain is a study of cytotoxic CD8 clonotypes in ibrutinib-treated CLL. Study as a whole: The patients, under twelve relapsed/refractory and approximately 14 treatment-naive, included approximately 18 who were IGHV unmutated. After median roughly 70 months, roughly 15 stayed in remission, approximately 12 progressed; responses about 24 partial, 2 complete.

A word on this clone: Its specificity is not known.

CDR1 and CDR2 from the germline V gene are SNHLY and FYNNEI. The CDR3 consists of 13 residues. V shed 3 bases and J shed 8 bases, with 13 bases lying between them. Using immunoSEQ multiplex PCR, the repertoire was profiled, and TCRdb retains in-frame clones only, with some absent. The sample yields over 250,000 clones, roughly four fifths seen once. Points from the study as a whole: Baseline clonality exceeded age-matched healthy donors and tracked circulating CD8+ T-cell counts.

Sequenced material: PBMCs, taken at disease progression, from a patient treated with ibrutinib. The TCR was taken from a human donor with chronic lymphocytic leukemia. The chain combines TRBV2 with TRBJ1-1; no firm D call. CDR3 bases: TGTGCCAGCAGTGAGGTACAGACGGCCGAAGCTTTCTTT. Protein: CASSEVQTAEAFF.